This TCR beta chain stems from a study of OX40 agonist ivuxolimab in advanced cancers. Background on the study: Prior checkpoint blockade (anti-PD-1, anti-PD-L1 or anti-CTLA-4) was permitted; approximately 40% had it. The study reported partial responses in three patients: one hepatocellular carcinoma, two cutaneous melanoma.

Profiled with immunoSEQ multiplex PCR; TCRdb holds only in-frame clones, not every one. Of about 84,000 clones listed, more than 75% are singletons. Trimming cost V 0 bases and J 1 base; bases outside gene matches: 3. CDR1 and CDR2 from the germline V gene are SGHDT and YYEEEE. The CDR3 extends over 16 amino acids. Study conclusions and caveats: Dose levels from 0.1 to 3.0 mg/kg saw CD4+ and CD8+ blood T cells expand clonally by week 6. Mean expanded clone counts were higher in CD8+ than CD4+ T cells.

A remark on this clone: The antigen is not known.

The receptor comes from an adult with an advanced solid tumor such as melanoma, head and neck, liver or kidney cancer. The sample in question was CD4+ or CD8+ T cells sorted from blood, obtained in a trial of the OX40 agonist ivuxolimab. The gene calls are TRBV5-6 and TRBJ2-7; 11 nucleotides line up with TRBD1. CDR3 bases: TGTGCCAGCAGCTTGGACGGACAGGGGGCTTCCTACGAGCAGTACGTC. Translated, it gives CASSLDGQGASYEQYV.